This TCR beta chain was sequenced in a study of blood T cells in healthy people across ages (dated by TCRdb to 2013 to 2016). Study-level background: In model experiments, template switching captured about one uniquely barcoded TCR beta cDNA molecule for every two T cells. Age-related changes in TCR beta repertoire diversity were measured in the study by deep sequencing normalized with unique cDNA molecular identifiers. Donors were grouped into four age groups: young (average roughly 17 years), middle-aged (around 39), aged (about 60) and long-lived (approximately 75). To avoid experimental bias, donors of different ages were distributed randomly across sequencing lanes. For two donors (one aged 18 to 30 and one aged 80 or older), the study analyzed two additional independent replicas of 1 million unique cDNA reads from the same blood draw.

In the case of this clonotype: No antigen is known for it. The sample holds no much larger clone one base away, and base qualities are not on file.

The germline V gene supplies CDR1 SGHVS and CDR2 FQNEAQ. The CDR3 holds 19 amino acids from the cysteine to the phenylalanine. This entry keeps only the CDR3 DNA: 57 bases, framed from base 1. Points the paper makes about the study in general: Because donor CMV infection status was unknown, age-related changes in expanded clonotypes were potentially confounded. Because profiling used bulk unsorted PBMCs, naive and antigen-experienced compartments could not be compared conclusively. Estimates of total diversity from one million sequenced T cells were regarded as lower bounds and underestimates. As age increased, observed TCR beta diversity per million T cells dropped in a roughly linear way, and a significant reduction was already evident by age about 40. Compared with the aged group, more naive CD4+ T cells, fewer expanded clones and increased TCR diversity were shown by the long-lived group, suggesting age selection. Observed TCR beta diversity correlated strongly with the percentage of naive T cells measured by flow cytometry.

Systemically healthy Caucasian individuals from Russia, around 38 in total and aged about 6 to 95 years, were included as donors. Each donor gave around 9.9 milliliters of peripheral blood, collected into EDTA-treated Vacutainer tubes. PBMCs were isolated by Ficoll-Paque density-gradient centrifugation, with at least 6.5 million obtained per sample. Total RNA, at least 6 micrograms per sample, was extracted from PBMCs with Trizol reagent. For every donor, an aliquot of PBMCs went through flow cytometry to measure the percentages of naive CD45RAhigh/CD27high T cells. The library was obtained by 5' RACE. Reads for this sample came from an Illumina HiSeq 2500. A second PCR of roughly 7 to 12 cycles was run with a J-beta primer mix and a sample-barcoded 5' primer. A template-switch 5' adaptor carrying 12 random nucleotides introduced a unique molecular identifier onto each TCR beta cDNA molecule. Each sample yielded at least 3 million CDR3-containing paired-end reads. All of the RNA was converted into first-strand cDNA using the Mint cDNA synthesis kit, with a TRBC-specific oligonucleotide serving as the primer. All cDNA was treated with uracil-DNA glycosylase and then went through a first 18-cycle PCR with the universal primers M1SS and BC2_uni_R. As for the authors' bioinformatics: Normalization of each sample was performed by random selection of 1 million high-quality reads, each carrying a distinct molecular identifier. Instead of being binned into consensus sequences, reads with shared molecular identifiers were discarded. MiTCR, with a Q25 quality threshold and the strictest error-elimination algorithm, was used for CDR3 identification, clonotype clustering and error correction. A nonparametric unseen species model using Euler transformation provided a lower-bound estimate of total TCR beta diversity. TCRdb's own reprocessing of the public reads used fastp at Q25 and MiXCR and kept productive beta chains. Rows with a matching CDR3 protein are joined into one entry that keeps the most common DNA and genes. The V and J calls and clone size are TCRdb's, not the authors'. This sample is represented by 850,000 to 1,000,000 distinct CDR3 sequences; roughly half of them were singletons. The top ten hold over 20% of the sample.

This sequence was found in a woman aged 60-75 years in good health. The sample comprised blood. The receptor chain draws on TRBV7-8 and TRBJ2-4, and 15 junctional nucleotides match TRBD2. The J call may be wrong; the DNA end is better matched by TRBJ2-7. The sequenced DNA: TGTGCCAGCAGCTCCGTACGGTTTGGGACTAGCGGGAGGAGGGACGAGCAGTACTTC. It is translated as CASSSVRFGTSGRRDEQYF.